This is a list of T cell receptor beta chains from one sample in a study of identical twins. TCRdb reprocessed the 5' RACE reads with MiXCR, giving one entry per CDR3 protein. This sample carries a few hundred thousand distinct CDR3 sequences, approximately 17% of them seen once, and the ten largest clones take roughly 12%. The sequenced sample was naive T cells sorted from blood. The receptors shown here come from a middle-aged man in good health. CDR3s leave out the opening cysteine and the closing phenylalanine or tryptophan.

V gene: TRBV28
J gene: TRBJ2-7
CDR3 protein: ASSTSGSSEQY

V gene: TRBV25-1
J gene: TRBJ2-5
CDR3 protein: ASSEWGQETQY

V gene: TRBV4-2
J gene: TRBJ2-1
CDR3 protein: ASSQGGMTSGSLVEQF

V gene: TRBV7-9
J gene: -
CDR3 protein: ASSSLQGWGETQF

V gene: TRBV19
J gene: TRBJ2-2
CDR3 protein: ASSILLTGVIGELF

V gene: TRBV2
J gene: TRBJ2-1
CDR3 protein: ASKRDRIYNEQF

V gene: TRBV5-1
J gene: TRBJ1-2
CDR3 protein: ASSLLGPRDEGYT

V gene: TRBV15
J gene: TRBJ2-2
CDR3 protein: ATSERGGGAPGELF

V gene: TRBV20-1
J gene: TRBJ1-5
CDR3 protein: SARRTYNQPQH

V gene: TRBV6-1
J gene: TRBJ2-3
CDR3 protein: ASSPPDRGTDTQY

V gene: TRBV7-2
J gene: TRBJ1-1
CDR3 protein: ASSLNTGRSTEAF

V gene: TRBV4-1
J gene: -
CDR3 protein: ASSQSADRGGPQY

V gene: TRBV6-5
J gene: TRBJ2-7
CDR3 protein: ASSYSNENHEQY

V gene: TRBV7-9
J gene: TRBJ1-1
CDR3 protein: ASSLGGGALGGTEAF

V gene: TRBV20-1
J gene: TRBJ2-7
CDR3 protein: SASLAGGYEQY

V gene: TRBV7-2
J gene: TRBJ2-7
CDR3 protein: ASSLWRTASHEQY

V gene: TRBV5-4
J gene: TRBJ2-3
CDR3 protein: ASLDRGSGDTQY

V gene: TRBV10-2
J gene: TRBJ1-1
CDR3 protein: ASSAQGATEAF

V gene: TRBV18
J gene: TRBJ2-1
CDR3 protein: ASSPPGLIDEQF

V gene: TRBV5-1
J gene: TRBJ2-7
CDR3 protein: ASSLDTRESWSSYEQY

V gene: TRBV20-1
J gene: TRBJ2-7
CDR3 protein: SARDVLGSSPYEQY

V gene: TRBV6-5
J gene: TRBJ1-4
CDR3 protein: ASSYAGTGFYKAEKLF

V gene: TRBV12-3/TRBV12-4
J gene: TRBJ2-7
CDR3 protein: ASSPPPGSYLYEQY

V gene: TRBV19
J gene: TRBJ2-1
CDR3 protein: ASSIEGPTDNEQF

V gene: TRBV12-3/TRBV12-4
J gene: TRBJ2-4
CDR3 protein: ASRAQGEAKNIQY

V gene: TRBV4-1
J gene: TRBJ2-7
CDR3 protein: ASSQAFPGTGYEQY

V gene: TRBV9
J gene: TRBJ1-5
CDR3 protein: ASSGDRGNQPQH

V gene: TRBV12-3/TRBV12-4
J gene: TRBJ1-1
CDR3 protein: ASSFNVLGAF

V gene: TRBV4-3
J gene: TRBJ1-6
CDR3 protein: ASSASVSSYNSPLH

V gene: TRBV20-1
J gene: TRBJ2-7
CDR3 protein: SARDPSGGFSYEQY

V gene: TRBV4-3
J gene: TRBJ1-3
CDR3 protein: ASSQGETGSGNTIY

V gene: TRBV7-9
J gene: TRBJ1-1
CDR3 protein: ASSSTLSNREVEAF

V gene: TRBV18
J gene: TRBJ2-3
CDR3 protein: ASSGSGTGFTDTQY

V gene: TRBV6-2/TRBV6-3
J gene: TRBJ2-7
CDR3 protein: ASNRTPYEQY

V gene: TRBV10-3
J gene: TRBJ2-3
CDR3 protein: AISESRQGGTIRDTQY

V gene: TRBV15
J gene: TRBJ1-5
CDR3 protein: ATSSGNQPQH

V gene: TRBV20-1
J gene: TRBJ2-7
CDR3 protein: SADSGGAYEQY

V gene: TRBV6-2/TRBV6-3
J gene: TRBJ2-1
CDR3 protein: ASFPVLAGGSNEQF

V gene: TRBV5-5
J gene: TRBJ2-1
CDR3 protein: ASNGLAGGLGNEQF

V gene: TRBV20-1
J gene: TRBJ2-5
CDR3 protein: SAIPRTSGRAIETQY